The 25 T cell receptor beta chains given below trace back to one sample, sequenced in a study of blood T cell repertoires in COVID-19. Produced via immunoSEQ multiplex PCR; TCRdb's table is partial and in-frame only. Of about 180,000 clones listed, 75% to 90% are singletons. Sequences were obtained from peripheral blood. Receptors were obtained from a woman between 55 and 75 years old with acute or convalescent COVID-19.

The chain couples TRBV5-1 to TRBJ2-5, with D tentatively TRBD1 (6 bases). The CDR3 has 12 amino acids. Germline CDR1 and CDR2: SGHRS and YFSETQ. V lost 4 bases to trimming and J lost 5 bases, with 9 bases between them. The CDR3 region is CASSDQGETQYF. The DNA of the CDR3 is TGCGCCAGCAGCGACCAGGGGGAGACCCAGTACTTC.

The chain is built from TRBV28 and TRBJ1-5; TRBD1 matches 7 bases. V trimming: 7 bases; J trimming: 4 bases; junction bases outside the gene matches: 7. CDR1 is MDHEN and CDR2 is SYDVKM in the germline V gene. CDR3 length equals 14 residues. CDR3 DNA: TGTGCCAGCAACATGGGACAGCATAATCAGCCCCAGCATTTT. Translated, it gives CASNMGQHNQPQHF.

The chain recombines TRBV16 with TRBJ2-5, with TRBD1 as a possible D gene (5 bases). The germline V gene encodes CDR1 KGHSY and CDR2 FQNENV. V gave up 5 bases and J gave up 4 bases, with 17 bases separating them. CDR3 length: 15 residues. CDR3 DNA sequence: TGTGCCAGCAGCTTGACAGTTAGGATTACAGAGACCCAGTACTTC. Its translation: CASSLTVRITETQYF.

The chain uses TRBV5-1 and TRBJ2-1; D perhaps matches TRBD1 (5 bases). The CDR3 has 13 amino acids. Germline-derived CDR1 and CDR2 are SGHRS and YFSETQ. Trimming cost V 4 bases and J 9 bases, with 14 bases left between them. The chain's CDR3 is CASSAWAGSEQFF. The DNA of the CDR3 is TGCGCCAGCAGCGCCTGGGCAGGGTCTGAGCAGTTCTTC.

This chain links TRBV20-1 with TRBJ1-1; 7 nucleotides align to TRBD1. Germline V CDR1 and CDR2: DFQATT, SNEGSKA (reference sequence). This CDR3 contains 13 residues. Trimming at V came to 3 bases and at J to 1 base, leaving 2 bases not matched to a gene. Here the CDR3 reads CSASNRGNTEAFF. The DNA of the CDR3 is TGCAGTGCTAGTAACAGGGGGAACACTGAAGCTTTCTTT.

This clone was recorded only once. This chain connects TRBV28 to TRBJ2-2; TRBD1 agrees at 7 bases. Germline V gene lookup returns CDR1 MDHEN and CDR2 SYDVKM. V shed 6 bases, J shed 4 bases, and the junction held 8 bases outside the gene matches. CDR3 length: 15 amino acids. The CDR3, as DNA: TGTGCCAGCAGCGATCAGGGGGTTCTCACCGGGGAGCTGTTTTTT. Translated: CASSDQGVLTGELFF.

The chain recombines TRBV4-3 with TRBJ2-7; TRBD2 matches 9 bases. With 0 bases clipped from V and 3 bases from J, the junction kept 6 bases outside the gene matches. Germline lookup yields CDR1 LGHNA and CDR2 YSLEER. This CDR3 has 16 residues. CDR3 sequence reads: CASSQEKRGDHYEQYF. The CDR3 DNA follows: TGCGCCAGCAGCCAAGAGAAGCGGGGGGACCACTACGAGCAGTACTTC.

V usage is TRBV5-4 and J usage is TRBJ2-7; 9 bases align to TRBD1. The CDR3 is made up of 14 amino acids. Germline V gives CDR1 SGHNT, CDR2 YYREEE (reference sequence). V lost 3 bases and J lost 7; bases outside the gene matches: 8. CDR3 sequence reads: CASSWGQGLREQYF. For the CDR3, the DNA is TGTGCCAGCAGCTGGGGACAGGGTTTAAGGGAGCAGTACTTC.

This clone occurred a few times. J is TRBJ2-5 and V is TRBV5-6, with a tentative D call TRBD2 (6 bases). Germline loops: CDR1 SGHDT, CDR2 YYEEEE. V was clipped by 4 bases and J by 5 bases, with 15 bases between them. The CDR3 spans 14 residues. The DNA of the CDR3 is TGTGCCAGCAGCCTCACGGGGAGGCAGGAGACCCAGTACTTC. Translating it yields CASSLTGRQETQYF.

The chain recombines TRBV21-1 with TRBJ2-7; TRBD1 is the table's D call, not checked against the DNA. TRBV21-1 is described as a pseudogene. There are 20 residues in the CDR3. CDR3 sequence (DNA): TGTGCCAGCAGCAAAGCTCGTCCTAGGACAGGGGTCCCCAGCTCCTACGAGCAGTACTTC. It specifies CASSKARPRTGVPSSYEQYF.

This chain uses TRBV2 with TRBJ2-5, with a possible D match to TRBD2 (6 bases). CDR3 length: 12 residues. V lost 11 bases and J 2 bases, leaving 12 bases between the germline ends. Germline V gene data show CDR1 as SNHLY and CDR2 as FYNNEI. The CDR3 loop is CAGRGWQETQYF. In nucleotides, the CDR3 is TGTGCCGGTCGGGGGTGGCAAGAGACCCAGTACTTC.

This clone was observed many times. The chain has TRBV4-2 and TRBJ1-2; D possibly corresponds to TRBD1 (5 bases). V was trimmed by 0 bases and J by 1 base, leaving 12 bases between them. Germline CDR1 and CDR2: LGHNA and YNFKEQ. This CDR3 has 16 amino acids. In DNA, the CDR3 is TGTGCCAGCAGCCAAGAGGGGCAGCAATTTAACTATGGCTACACCTTC. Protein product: CASSQEGQQFNYGYTF.

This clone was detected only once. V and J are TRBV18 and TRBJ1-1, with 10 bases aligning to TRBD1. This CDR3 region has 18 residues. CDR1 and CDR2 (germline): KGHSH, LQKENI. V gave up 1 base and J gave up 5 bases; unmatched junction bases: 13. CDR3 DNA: TGTGCCAGCTCACCACGGCTGCCGGGACAGGGGACGGGAACTGAAGCTTTCTTT. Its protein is CASSPRLPGQGTGTEAFF.

For the CDR3, the DNA is TGTGCCAGTAGTATCACGACAGGGTCCGGGGAGCTGTTTTTT. It specifies CASSITTGSGELFF. The rearrangement joins TRBV19 to TRBJ2-2; TRBD1 matches 7 bases. The V segment lost 3 bases and the J segment 6 bases; nucleotides outside the gene matches: 4. CDR3 size: 14 residues. The V gene's germline CDR1 is LNHDA and CDR2 SQIVND (reference sequence).

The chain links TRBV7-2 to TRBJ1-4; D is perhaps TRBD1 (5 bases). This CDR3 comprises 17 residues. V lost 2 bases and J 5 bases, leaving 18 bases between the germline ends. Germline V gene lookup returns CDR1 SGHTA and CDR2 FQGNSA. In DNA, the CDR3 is TGTGCCAGCAGCTTAACCGGGTCCCAGGGCCCAAATGAAAAACTGTTTTTT. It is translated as CASSLTGSQGPNEKLFF. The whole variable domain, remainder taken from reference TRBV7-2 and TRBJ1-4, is GAGVSQSPSNKVTEKGKDVELRCDPISGHTALYWYRQSLGQGLEFLIYFQGNSAPDKSGLPSDRFSAERTGGSVSTLTIQRTQQEDSAVYLCASSLTGSQGPNEKLFFGSGTQLSVL.

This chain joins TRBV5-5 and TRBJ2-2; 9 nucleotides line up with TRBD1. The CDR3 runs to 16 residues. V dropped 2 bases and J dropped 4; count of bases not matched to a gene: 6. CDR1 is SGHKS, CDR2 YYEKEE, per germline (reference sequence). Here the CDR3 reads CASSLGTGQPTGELFF. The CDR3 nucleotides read TGTGCCAGCAGCTTAGGGACAGGGCAACCCACCGGGGAGCTGTTTTTT.

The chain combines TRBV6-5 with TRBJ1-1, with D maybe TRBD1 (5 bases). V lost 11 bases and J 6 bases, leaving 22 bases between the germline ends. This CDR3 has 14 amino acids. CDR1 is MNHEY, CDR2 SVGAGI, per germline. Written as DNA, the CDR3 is TGTGCCGGGGGGAGAGGCGGAGATGGGTCTGAAGCTTTCTTT. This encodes CAGGRGGDGSEAFF.

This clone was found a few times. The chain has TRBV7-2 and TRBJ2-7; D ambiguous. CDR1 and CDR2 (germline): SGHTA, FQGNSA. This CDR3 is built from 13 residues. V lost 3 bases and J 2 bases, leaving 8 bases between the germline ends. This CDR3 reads CASSLRGAYEQYF. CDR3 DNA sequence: TGTGCCAGCAGCTTGAGAGGAGCCTACGAGCAGTACTTC.

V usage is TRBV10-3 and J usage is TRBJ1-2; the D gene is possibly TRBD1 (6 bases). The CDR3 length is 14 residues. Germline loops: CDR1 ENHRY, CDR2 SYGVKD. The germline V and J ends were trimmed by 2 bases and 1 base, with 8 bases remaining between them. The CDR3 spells CAISEPQGNYGYTF. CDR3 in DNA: TGTGCCATCAGTGAGCCACAGGGTAACTATGGCTACACCTTC.

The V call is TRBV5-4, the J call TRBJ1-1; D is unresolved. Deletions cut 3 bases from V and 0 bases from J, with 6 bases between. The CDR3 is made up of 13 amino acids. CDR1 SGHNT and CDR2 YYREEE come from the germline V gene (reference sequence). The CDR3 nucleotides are TGTGCCAGCAGCTCAGACTTGAACACTGAAGCTTTCTTT. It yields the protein CASSSDLNTEAFF.

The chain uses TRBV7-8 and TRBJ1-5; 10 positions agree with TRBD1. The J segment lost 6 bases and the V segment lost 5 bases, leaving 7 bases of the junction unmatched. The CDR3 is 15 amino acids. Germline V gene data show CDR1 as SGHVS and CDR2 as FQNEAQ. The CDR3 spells CASSPRQGAIQPQHF. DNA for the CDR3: TGTGCCAGCAGCCCGAGACAGGGGGCGATTCAGCCCCAGCATTTT.

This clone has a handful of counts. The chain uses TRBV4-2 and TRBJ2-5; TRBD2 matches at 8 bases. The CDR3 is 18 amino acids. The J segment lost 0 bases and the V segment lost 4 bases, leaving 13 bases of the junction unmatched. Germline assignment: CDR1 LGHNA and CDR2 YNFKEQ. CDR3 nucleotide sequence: TGTGCCAGCAGCCCTCTCGTGGGTAGCGGGGTGGACCAAGAGACCCAGTACTTC. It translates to CASSPLVGSGVDQETQYF.

Here the CDR3 reads CATSAAGLGFNEQFF. The CDR3 coding sequence is TGTGCCACCAGTGCCGCGGGACTAGGTTTCAATGAGCAGTTCTTC. The chain carries TRBV24-1 and TRBJ2-1; TRBD2 agrees at 8 bases. After removal of 5 bases from V and 6 bases from J, the junction contained 8 bases not matched to a gene. Germline V gene sequence: CDR1 KGHDR, CDR2 SFDVKD. This CDR3 region has 15 residues.

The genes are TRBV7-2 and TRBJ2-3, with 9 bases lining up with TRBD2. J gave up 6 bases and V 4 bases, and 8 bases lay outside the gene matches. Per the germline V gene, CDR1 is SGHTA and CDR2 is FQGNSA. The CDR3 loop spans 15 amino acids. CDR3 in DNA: TGTGCCAGCAGCTCTACCCGGCTAGCGGGGGATACGCAGTATTTT. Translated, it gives CASSSTRLAGDTQYF. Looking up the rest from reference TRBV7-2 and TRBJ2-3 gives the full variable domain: GAGVSQSPSNKVTEKGKDVELRCDPISGHTALYWYRQSLGQGLEFLIYFQGNSAPDKSGLPSDRFSAERTGGSVSTLTIQRTQQEDSAVYLCASSSTRLAGDTQYFGPGTRLTVL.

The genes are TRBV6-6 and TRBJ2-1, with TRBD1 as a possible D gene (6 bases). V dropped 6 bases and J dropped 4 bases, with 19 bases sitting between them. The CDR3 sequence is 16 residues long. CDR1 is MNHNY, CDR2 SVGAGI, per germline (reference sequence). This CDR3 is CASSPRGQRVYNEQFF. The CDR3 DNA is TGTGCCAGCAGCCCTCGTGGACAGAGGGTTTACAATGAGCAGTTCTTC.